This T cell receptor (beta chain) was profiled in a study of cytomegalovirus exposure and HLA in healthy donors. As regards this clone: One end of the junction is discordant with germline, which a read error may explain.

Clones were sequenced by immunoSEQ multiplex PCR, and TCRdb holds only the in-frame ones, with some missing. The sample records roughly 130,000 clones, nearly 90% being singletons. The germline CDR1 and CDR2 sequences are ENHRY and SYGVKD. The CDR3 runs to 15 residues. This chain links TRBV10-3 with TRBJ2-7, with a tentative D call TRBD1 (6 bases). The sequence was collected from a man aged 25-40 years in good health and CMV-seronegative. The sequenced sample was PBMCs. The CDR3 is CAISEAGRQALPTLF. The CDR3 DNA follows: TGTGCCATCAGTGAGGCAGGAAGACAGGCCCTTCCAACCCTCTTC.